This T cell receptor (beta chain) is drawn from a study of blood T cells in healthy people across ages. It was with a sample-barcoded 5' primer and a J-beta primer mix that a second PCR of roughly 7 to 12 cycles was run. TCRdb reprocessed the 5' RACE reads via MiXCR and lists one record per CDR3 protein. The table has roughly 1,300,000 distinct CDR3 sequences, around 59% seen once. The TCR originated in a man between 18 and 29 years old in good health. Sequencing was performed on blood.

This chain's CDR3 is CATSSLAGGWKGTDTQYF. In DNA form, the CDR3 reads TGTGCCACCAGCAGCTTAGCGGGAGGATGGAAAGGCACAGATACGCAGTATTTT. This rearrangement joins TRBV15 to TRBJ2-3, with TRBD2 matching over 10 bases. V gave up 3 bases and J gave up 1 base; unmatched junction bases: 10. The germline V gene has CDR1 LNHNV and CDR2 YYDKDF (reference sequence). CDR3 length: 18 amino acids.